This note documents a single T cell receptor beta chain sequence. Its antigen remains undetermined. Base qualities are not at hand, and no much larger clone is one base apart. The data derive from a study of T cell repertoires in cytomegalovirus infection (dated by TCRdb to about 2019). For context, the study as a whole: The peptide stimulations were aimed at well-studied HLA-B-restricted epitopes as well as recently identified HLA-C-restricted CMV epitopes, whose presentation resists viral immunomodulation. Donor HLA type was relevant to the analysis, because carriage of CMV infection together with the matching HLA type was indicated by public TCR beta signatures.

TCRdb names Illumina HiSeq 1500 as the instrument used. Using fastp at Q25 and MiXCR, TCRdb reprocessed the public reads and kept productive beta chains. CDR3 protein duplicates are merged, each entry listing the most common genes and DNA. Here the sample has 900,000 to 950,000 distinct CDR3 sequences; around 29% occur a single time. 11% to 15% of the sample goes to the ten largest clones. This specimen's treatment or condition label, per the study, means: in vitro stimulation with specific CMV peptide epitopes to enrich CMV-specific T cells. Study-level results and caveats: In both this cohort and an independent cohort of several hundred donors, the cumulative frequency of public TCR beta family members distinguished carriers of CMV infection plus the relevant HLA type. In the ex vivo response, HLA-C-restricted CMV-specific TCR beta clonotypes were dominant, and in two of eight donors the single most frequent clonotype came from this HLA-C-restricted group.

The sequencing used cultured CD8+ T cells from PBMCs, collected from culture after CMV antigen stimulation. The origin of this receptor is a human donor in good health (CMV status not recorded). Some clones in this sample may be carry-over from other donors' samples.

CDR3 protein: CASRSPVAGGRYNEQFF. DNA sequence: TGTGCCAGCAGGTCTCCTGTAGCGGGGGGGCGGTACAATGAGCAGTTCTTC. The chain joins TRBV6-1 to TRBJ2-1, with 11 bases in between that match TRBD2. From cysteine to phenylalanine, the CDR3 is 17 amino acids long. CDR3 DNA is the only sequence kept; it has 51 bases, read in frame from the first base. Via the germline V gene, CDR1 is MNHNS and CDR2 SASEGT. V and J are trimmed by 6 bases and 4 bases, and the gene matches miss 11 bases of the junction.